The rows below give T cell receptor beta chains drawn from one sample of a study of shared clonotypes between healthy human individuals. Assay: immunoSEQ multiplex PCR; the TCRdb copy retains only in-frame clones and omits some. The sample has around 2.1 million clones, about 92% seen once; the top ten hold more than 1.5%. Sample: naive CD8+ T cells from PBMCs. All receptors come from a man aged 18 to 35 in good health. Some clones in this sample may be carry-over from other donors' samples. Both conserved end residues are part of each CDR3. D genes are given only for firm matches. Clone size appears in some rows only: once, few, many, or a class for an expanded clone.

D gene	V gene	J gene	clone size	CDR3 DNA	CDR3 protein
-	TRBV28	TRBJ2-2	once	TGTGCCAGCAGTTTTCGGCGGGAAAGGGGCGGGGAGCTGTTTTTT	CASSFRRERGGELFF
-	TRBV7-2	TRBJ1-1	once	TGTGCCAGCAGCTTACGAGACTTGAACACTGAAGCTTTCTTT	CASSLRDLNTEAFF
-	TRBV2	TRBJ2-7	-	TGTGCCAGCAGCCCTCTGGGGGGGCTCGAGCAGTACTTC	CASSPLGGLEQYF
-	TRBV11-2	TRBJ2-3	-	TGTGCCAGCAGCCAACGAGGGAGCGGGACAGATACGCAGTATTTT	CASSQRGSGTDTQYF
-	TRBV28	TRBJ2-2	once	TGTGCCAGCAGTTTCGGGACACCCATAGAGCTGTTTTTT	CASSFGTPIELFF
-	TRBV29-1	TRBJ1-1	few	TGCAGCGTCCGAGGGTGGAACACTGAAGCTTTCTTT	CSVRGWNTEAFF
-	TRBV9	TRBJ2-7	-	TGTGCCAGCAGCCCGCAGTATGGTGGAATTTGGGAGCAGTACTTC	CASSPQYGGIWEQYF
-	TRBV4-1	TRBJ1-2	-	TGCGCCAGCAGCCAAGGAATAGTAGGAGACTATGGCTACACCTTC	CASSQGIVGDYGYTF
-	TRBV27	TRBJ2-1	-	TGTGCCAGCAGTTTATTACAGGCTCGGGGGCTCAATGAGCAGTTCTTC	CASSLLQARGLNEQFF
TRBD1	TRBV11-2	TRBJ2-1	-	TGTGCCAGCAGCTTAGCCCCAAGGACAGGCCTCTCCTACAATGAGCAGTTCTTC	CASSLAPRTGLSYNEQFF
-	TRBV13	TRBJ2-7	-	TGTGCCAGCACCCCAATGGGGCCCCTGACCCCCTACGAGCAGTACTTC	CASTPMGPLTPYEQYF
TRBD1	TRBV12-5	TRBJ1-6	-	TGTGCTAGTGCACAGGGGGGTTCACCCCTCCACTTT	CASAQGGSPLHF
TRBD1	TRBV7-9	TRBJ2-1	-	TGTGCCAGCAGCGTTGGGACAGGCTACAATGAGCAGTTCTTC	CASSVGTGYNEQFF
TRBD1	TRBV7-9	TRBJ2-3	-	TGTGCCAGCAGCTTAACTGTGGGACAGGGGGATACGCAGTATTTT	CASSLTVGQGDTQYF
TRBD1	TRBV5-4	TRBJ2-7	-	TGTGCCAGCAGCTTGGACAGGGGAGTCTACGAGCAGTACTTC	CASSLDRGVYEQYF
TRBD1	TRBV4-2	TRBJ2-2	-	TGTGCCAGCAGCCAGCTAGAGACCGGGACAGAACACACCGGGGAGCTGTTTTTT	CASSQLETGTEHTGELFF
-	TRBV7-9	TRBJ2-1	-	TGTGCCAGCAGCCCCCCAAAGTTCTTC	CASSPPKFF
-	TRBV27	TRBJ1-4	once	TGTGCCAGCAGACAAAACAGGGTACCGTCAACTAATGAAAAACTGTTTTTT	CASRQNRVPSTNEKLFF
TRBD1	TRBV7-9	TRBJ1-5	-	TGTGCCAGCAGCCAGGGACAGATAAATCAGCCCCAGCATTTT	CASSQGQINQPQHF
-	TRBV6-1	TRBJ1-1	-	TGTGCCAGCAGTGAACCCTCGCCAGGGAGGAATGAAGCTTTCTTT	CASSEPSPGRNEAFF
TRBD1	TRBV5-6	TRBJ2-5	-	TGTGCCAGCAGCGTAAGACGGTTGACAGGGCCCGACGAGACCCAGTACTTC	CASSVRRLTGPDETQYF
-	TRBV5-6	TRBJ2-7	-	TGTGCCAGCAGCCTGGGACTCGCCTCCTACGAGCAGTACTTC	CASSLGLASYEQYF
-	TRBV20-1	TRBJ2-7	-	TGCAGTGCTCCGGGAGAGGAGCAGTACTTC	CSAPGEEQYF
-	TRBV10-3	TRBJ2-6	-	TGTGCCATCAGTGGTCCTGCAGGGGATGGGGCCAACGTCCTGACTTTC	CAISGPAGDGANVLTF
TRBD1	TRBV5-1	TRBJ2-7	-	TGCGCCAGCAGCGAGGAAGGGACAGGGGTAAACTCCTACGAGCAGTACTTC	CASSEEGTGVNSYEQYF
-	TRBV19	TRBJ2-1	-	TGTGCCAGTAGTGAAGCGAGCGGTCCCTACAATGAGCAGTTCTTC	CASSEASGPYNEQFF
-	TRBV11-2	TRBJ1-1	-	TGTGCCAGCAGCTTAGCGTCGGCCGGGACTGAAGCTTTCTTT	CASSLASAGTEAFF
TRBD1	TRBV7-9	TRBJ1-1	once	TGTGCCAGCAGCTACCAGGGACAGGGTATGAACACTGAAGCTTTCTTT	CASSYQGQGMNTEAFF
TRBD1	TRBV19	TRBJ2-7	-	TGTGCCAGTAGCGGGACAGGGTTCGGCTACGAGCAGTACTTC	CASSGTGFGYEQYF
TRBD2	TRBV4-1	TRBJ2-2	-	TGCGCCAGCAGCCAACATTGGGGGCTAGCGGGAGGGAACACCGGGGAGCTGTTTTTT	CASSQHWGLAGGNTGELFF
-	TRBV28	TRBJ2-7	-	TGTGCCAGCAGTTCCCGGTTGTCCCGCGAGCAGTACTTC	CASSSRLSREQYF
TRBD2	TRBV4-1	TRBJ2-7	-	TGCGCCAGCGGCCTAGCGGGAGAGATCGAGCAGTACTTC	CASGLAGEIEQYF
-	TRBV6-5	TRBJ2-3	-	TGTGCCAGCACCCCAGCTTATTTTAGCACAGATACGCAGTATTTT	CASTPAYFSTDTQYF
TRBD2	TRBV28	TRBJ2-1	-	TGTGCCAGCAGTTTAATCGCTAGCGGGAGGGCCATTCAGTTCTTC	CASSLIASGRAIQFF
TRBD2	TRBV7-9	TRBJ2-5	once	TGTGCCAGCAGCGAAAAGGGACTAGCGGGACTTCAAGAGACCCAGTACTTC	CASSEKGLAGLQETQYF
TRBD2	TRBV4-3	TRBJ2-5	-	TGCGCCAGCAGCCAAGGACTAGCGGTACAAGAGACCCAGTACTTC	CASSQGLAVQETQYF
TRBD2	TRBV5-4	TRBJ2-4	-	TGTGCCAGCAGCCCATCGACCCTAGCGGGAGGGCCTCAAAACATTCAGTACTTC	CASSPSTLAGGPQNIQYF
-	TRBV5-1	TRBJ2-2	-	TGCGCCAGCAGCTTGACTCATGGGGGGGAGCTGTTTTTT	CASSLTHGGELFF
TRBD1	TRBV19	TRBJ2-1	-	TGTGCCAGTAGTATAGCCAGGGGGAGCAATGAGCAGTTCTTC	CASSIARGSNEQFF
-	TRBV7-9	TRBJ2-7	-	TGTGCCAGCAGCTTATTTAGCGGAGCGAGCTCCTACGAGCAGTACTTC	CASSLFSGASSYEQYF
-	TRBV6-1	TRBJ2-1	-	TGTGCCAGCAGTGAATGGGGGCAGAGCAATGAGCAGTTCTTC	CASSEWGQSNEQFF
-	TRBV6-6	TRBJ2-3	-	TGTGCCAGCAGTTACACAACAGATACGCAGTATTTT	CASSYTTDTQYF
-	TRBV7-8	TRBJ1-4	-	TGTGCCAGCAGCTTAGTGCTGTGGGCGGCTAATGAAAAACTGTTTTTT	CASSLVLWAANEKLFF
-	TRBV7-9	TRBJ1-2	-	TGTGCCAGCAGCGATACCAGGGAGTCCCGCCTTGCTAACTATGGCTACACCTTC	CASSDTRESRLANYGYTF
TRBD1	TRBV28	TRBJ1-5	-	TGTGCCAGCACCCACTTCAGGGGGGGTCCGACCGTCGTAGGTAACCAGCCCCAGCATTTT	CASTHFRGGPTVVGNQPQHF
-	TRBV5-1	TRBJ1-2	once	TGCGCCAGCAGCTTGGATCGGGGTGCGGACTATGGCTACACCTTC	CASSLDRGADYGYTF
-	TRBV13	TRBJ1-1	-	TGTGCCAGCAGCTTAGGGGAAGAAGGAGGGGCTGAAGCTTTCTTT	CASSLGEEGGAEAFF
-	TRBV19	TRBJ1-5	-	TGTGCCAGTAGTATAGATCGGGGCGGCCAGCCCCAGCATTTT	CASSIDRGGQPQHF
TRBD1	TRBV5-1	TRBJ2-2	-	TGCGCCAGCAGCGAAAACGGCCGGGACAGCATCACCGGGGAGCTGTTTTTT	CASSENGRDSITGELFF
-	TRBV7-9	TRBJ1-2	-	TGTGCCAGCAGCTCAAAAGCGGCCCCACCGCCGTATGGCTACACCTTC	CASSSKAAPPPYGYTF
-	TRBV6-5	TRBJ2-5	-	TGTGCCAGCAGTCCCTCGCCTGTGGGGGAGCAGTACTTC	CASSPSPVGEQYF
-	TRBV2	TRBJ2-1	-	TGTGCCAGCAGTGAAGGCCTTGCGGGACCTTCCAATGAGCAGTTCTTC	CASSEGLAGPSNEQFF
-	TRBV5-1	TRBJ2-3	-	TGCGCCAGCAGGATTAGCCCTTTCCCTAGCACAGATACGCAGTATTTT	CASRISPFPSTDTQYF
-	TRBV7-9	TRBJ2-1	-	TGTGCCAGCAGCCACCCCCAGACTAGTCAAGATGAGCAGTTCTTC	CASSHPQTSQDEQFF
-	TRBV7-9	TRBJ1-1	-	TGTGCCAGCAGCGTCTGGAGGACAGAAGTAATGAACACTGAAGCTTTCTTT	CASSVWRTEVMNTEAFF
-	TRBV7-8	TRBJ2-7	-	TGTGCCACCGAGGGAACATTTTCCTACGAGCAGTACTTC	CATEGTFSYEQYF
-	TRBV6-5	TRBJ2-3	-	TGTGCCAGCACCCCCGAAGGGGTTACGCAGTATTTT	CASTPEGVTQYF